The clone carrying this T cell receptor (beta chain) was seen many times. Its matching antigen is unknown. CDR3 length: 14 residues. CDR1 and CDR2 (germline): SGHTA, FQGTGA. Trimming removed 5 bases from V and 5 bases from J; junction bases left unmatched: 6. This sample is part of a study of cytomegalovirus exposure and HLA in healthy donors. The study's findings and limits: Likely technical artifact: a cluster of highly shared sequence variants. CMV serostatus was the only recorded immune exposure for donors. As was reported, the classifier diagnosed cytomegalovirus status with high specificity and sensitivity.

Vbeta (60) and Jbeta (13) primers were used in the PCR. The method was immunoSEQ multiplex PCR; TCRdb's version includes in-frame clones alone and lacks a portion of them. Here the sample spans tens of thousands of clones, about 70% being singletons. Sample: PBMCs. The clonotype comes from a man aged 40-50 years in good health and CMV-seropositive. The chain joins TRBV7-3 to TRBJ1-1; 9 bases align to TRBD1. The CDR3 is CASSPNRGQTEAFF. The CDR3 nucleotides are TGTGCCAGCAGCCCTAACAGGGGGCAAACTGAAGCTTTCTTT. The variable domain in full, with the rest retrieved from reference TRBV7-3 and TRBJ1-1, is GAGVSQTPSNKVTEKGKYVELRCDPISGHTALYWYRQSLGQGPEFLIYFQGTGAADDSGLPNDRFFAVRPEGSVSTLKIQRTERGDSAVYLCASSPNRGQTEAFFGQGTRLTVV.